Reported below is one T cell receptor beta chain. What it recognizes is unknown. Every one of the donors was a healthy Caucasian. The data stem from a study of identical twins. The study's findings and limits: Insertions ran lower in abundant cord blood beta clonotypes, though not in memory repertoires. Researchers reported excess low generation probability among twin-shared out-of-frame alpha sequences.

The V gene lost 0 bases and the J gene lost 6 bases, with 28 bases spanning the gap. The CDR3 has 20 residues. The germline CDR1 and CDR2 sequences are SGDLS and YYNGEE. A universal primer site was incorporated via template switching, and the cDNA contained unique molecular identifiers. TCRdb itself ran the 5' RACE reads through MiXCR, one entry per CDR3 protein. The sample has about 700,000 distinct CDR3 sequences, approximately 9% seen once. These same data were also listed under a study on yellow fever vaccine responses in identical twins.

This receptor was taken from a woman between 18 and 29 years old in good health. The chain couples TRBV9 to TRBJ2-1, with D tentatively TRBD1 (6 bases). Material for sequencing was PBMCs. CDR3 protein: CASSVAGTTTTRVVTNEQFF. The DNA of the CDR3 is TGTGCCAGCAGCGTAGCCGGGACAACTACTACTAGAGTGGTGACCAATGAGCAGTTCTTC.